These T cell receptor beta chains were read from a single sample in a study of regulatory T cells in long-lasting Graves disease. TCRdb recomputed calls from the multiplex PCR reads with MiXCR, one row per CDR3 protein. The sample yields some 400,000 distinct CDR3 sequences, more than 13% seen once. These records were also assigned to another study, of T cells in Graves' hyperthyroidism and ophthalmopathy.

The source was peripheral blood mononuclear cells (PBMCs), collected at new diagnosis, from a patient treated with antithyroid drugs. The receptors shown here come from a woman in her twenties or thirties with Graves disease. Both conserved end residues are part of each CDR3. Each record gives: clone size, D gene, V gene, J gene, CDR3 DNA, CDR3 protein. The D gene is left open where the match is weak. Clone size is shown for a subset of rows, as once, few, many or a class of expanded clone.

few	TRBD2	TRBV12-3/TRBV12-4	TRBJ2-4	TGTGCCAGCAGTTTAATGGGGGGGGTAACCAAAAACATTCAGTACTTC	CASSLMGGVTKNIQYF
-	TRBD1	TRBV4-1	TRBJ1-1	TGCGCCAGCAGCCAAGATACAGGGGGCATGGGCGCGAAGGCTGAAGCTTTCTTT	CASSQDTGGMGAKAEAFF
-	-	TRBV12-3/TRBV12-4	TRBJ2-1	TGTGCCAGCACGACGGGAGTACGGTACAATGAGCAGTTCTTC	CASTTGVRYNEQFF
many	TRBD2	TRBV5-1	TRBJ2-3	TGCGCCAGCAGCTGGACCCCAATAGCGGGGAAGGTTAGCACAGATACGCAGTATTTT	CASSWTPIAGKVSTDTQYF
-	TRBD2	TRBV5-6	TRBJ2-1	TGTGCCAGCAGCCCCGAAGGGACTAGCGAGGGGGCTGAGCAGTTCTTC	CASSPEGTSEGAEQFF
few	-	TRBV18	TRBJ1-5	TGTGCCAGCTCACACGCGGACAGTGCCCTGGGGCAGCCCCAGCATTTT	CASSHADSALGQPQHF
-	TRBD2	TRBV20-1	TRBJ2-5	TGCAGTGCTAGAAGTGGCGGGAGGGAGACCCAGTACTTC	CSARSGGRETQYF
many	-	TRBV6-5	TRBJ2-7	TGTGCCAGCAGTTACTCCGCGGGATCCACCTACGAGCAGTACTTC	CASSYSAGSTYEQYF
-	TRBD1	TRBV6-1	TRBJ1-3	TGTGCCAGCAGGGCCCGGGACAGAGACCCTGATAACTCTGGAAACACCATATATTTT	CASRARDRDPDNSGNTIYF
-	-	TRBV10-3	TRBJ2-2	TGTGCCATCACCTCTGGGGGGATAGGCACCGGGGAGCTGTTTTTT	CAITSGGIGTGELFF